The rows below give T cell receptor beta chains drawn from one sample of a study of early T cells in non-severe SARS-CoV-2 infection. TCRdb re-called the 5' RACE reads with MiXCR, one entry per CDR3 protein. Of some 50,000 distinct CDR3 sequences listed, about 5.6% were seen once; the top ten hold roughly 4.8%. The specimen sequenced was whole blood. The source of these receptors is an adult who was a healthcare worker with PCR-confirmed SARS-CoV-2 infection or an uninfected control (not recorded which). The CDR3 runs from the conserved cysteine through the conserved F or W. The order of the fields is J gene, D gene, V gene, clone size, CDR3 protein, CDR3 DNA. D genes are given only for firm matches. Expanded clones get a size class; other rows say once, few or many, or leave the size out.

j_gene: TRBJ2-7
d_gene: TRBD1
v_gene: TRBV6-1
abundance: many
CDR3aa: CASSEAGTDYEQYF
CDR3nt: TGTGCCAGCAGTGAAGCGGGGACAGACTACGAGCAGTACTTC

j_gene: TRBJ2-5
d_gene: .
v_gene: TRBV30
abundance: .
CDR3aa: CAWGLAVQAQYF
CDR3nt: TGTGCCTGGGGCTTAGCAGTACAGGCCCAGTACTTC

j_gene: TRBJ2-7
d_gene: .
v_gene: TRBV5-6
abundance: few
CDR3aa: CASSLLAEGWPGQYF
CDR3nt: TGTGCCAGCAGCTTGCTCGCGGAAGGGTGGCCGGGGCAGTACTTC

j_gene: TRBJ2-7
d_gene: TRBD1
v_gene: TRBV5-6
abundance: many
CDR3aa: CASSRPGQPYEQYF
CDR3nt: TGTGCCAGCAGTCGTCCGGGACAGCCTTACGAGCAGTACTTC

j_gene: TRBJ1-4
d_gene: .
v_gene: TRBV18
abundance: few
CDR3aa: CASSLNRATNEKLFF
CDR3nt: TGTGCCAGCTCACTTAACCGAGCAACTAATGAAAAACTGTTTTTT

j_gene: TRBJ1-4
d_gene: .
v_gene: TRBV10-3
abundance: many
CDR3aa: CAISEGEKLFF
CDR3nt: TGTGCCATCAGTGAGGGTGAAAAACTGTTTTTT

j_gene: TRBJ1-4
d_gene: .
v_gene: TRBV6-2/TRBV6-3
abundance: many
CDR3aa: CASQGASNEKLFF
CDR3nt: TGTGCCAGCCAAGGGGCATCTAATGAAAAACTGTTTTTT

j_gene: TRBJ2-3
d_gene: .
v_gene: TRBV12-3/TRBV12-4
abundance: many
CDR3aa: CASSYSTDTQYF
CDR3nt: TGTGCCAGCTCTTACAGCACAGATACGCAGTATTTT

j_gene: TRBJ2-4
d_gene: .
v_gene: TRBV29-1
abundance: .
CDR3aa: CSVEASAKNIQYF
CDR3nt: TGCAGCGTTGAAGCCTCAGCCAAAAACATTCAGTACTTC

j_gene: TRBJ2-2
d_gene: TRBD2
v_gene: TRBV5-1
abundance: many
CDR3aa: CASSLPRGGGRVPGELFF
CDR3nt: TGCGCCAGCAGCTTGCCCCGAGGAGGCGGGAGGGTCCCCGGGGAGCTGTTTTTT

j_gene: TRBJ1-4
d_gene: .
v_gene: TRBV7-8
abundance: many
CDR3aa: CASSLARGGTNEKLFF
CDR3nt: TGTGCCAGCAGCTTAGCGCGGGGAGGGACTAATGAAAAACTGTTTTTT

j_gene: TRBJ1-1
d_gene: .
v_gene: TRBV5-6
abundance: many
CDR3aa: CASSLPRRENTEAFF
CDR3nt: TGTGCCAGCAGCTTGCCCCGACGGGAGAACACTGAAGCTTTCTTT

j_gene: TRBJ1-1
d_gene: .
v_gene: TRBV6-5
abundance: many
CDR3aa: CASVEKDGRFLNTEAFF
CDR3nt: TGTGCCAGCGTCGAGAAGGACGGGAGATTCTTGAACACTGAAGCTTTCTTT

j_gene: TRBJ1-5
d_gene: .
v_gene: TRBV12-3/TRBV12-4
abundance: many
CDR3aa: CASSLQYQPQHF
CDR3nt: TGTGCCAGCAGCCTACAGTACCAGCCCCAGCATTTT

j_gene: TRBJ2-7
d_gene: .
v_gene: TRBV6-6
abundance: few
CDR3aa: CASSYFLQLDREGGQYF
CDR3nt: TGTGCCAGCAGTTACTTCCTCCAGTTGGACCGCGAGGGCGGGCAGTACTTC

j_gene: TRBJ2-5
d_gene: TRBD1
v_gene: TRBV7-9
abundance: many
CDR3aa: CASSERDRGQETQYF
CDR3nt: TGTGCCAGCAGCGAGAGGGACAGGGGGCAAGAGACCCAGTACTTC

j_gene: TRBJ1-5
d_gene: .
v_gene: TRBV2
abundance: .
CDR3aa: CASSEREVGNQPQHF
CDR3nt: TGTGCCAGCAGTGAGAGGGAGGTGGGCAATCAGCCCCAGCATTTT

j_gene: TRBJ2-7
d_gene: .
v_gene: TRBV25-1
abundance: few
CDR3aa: CASRDTSHEQYF
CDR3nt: TGTGCCAGTAGAGACACCTCCCACGAGCAGTACTTC

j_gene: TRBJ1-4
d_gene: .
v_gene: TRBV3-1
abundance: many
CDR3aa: CASTKTKTGEKLFF
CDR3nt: TGTGCCAGCACGAAAACGAAAACAGGGGAAAAACTGTTTTTT

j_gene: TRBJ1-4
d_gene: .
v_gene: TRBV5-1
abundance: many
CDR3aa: CASAQMGGNEKLFF
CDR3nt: TGCGCCAGCGCCCAAATGGGCGGAAATGAAAAACTGTTTTTT

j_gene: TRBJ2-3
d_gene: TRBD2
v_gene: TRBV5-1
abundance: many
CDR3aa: CASSLDGAGGTDTQYF
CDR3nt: TGCGCCAGCAGCTTGGACGGAGCGGGGGGGACAGATACGCAGTATTTT

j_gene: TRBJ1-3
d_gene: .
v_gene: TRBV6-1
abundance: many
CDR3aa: CATSRGNTIYF
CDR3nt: TGTGCCACCAGCCGGGGAAACACCATATATTTT

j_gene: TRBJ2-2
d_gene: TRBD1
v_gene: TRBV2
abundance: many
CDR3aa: CASRVRGLRGVNTGELFF
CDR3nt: TGTGCCAGCAGAGTCAGGGGGCTACGGGGCGTAAACACCGGGGAGCTGTTTTTT

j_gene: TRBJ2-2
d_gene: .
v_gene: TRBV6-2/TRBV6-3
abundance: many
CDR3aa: CASSRGRANTGELFF
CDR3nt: TGTGCCAGCAGCAGGGGACGGGCGAACACCGGGGAGCTGTTTTTT

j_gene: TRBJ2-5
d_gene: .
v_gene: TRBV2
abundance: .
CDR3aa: CASGGSSKETQYF
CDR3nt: TGTGCCAGTGGGGGGAGTAGCAAGGAGACCCAGTACTTC

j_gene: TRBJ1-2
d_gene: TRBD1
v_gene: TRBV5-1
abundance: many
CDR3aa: CASSLEGQNYGYTF
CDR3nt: TGCGCCAGCAGCTTGGAGGGACAGAACTATGGCTACACCTTC

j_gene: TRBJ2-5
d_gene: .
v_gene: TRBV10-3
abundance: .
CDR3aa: CAISPGSIEETQYF
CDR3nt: TGTGCCATCAGCCCGGGTAGCATCGAAGAGACCCAGTACTTC

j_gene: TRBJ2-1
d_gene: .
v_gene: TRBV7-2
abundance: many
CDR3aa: CASSEFRLGEQFF
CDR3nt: TGTGCCAGCAGCGAGTTCCGGTTAGGTGAGCAGTTCTTC

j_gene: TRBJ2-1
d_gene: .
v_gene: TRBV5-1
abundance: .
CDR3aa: CASSPPRSGNNNEQFF
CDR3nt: TGCGCCAGCAGCCCTCCGAGGAGTGGGAATAACAATGAGCAGTTCTTC

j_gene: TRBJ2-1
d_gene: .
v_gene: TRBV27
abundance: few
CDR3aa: CASSPDFTMRQFF
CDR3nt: TGTGCCAGCAGTCCGGACTTTACAATGAGGCAGTTCTTC

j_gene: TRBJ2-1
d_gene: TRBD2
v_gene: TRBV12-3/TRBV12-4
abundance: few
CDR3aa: CASSLHLTSGRVGEQFF
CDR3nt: TGTGCCAGCAGTCTCCACCTGACTAGCGGGAGGGTCGGTGAGCAGTTCTTC

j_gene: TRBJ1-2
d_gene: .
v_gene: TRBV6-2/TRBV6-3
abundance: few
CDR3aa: CASSLTGKSSYGYTF
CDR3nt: TGTGCCAGCAGTTTAACAGGGAAGTCAAGCTATGGCTACACCTTC

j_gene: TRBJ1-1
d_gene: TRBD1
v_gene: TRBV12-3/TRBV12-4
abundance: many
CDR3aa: CASSSPTGVVFF
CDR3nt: TGTGCCAGCAGTTCACCCACAGGGGTGGTTTTCTTT

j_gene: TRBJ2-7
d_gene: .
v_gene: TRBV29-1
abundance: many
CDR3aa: CSVASEGGYEQYF
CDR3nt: TGCAGCGTTGCGTCGGAAGGGGGCTACGAGCAGTACTTC

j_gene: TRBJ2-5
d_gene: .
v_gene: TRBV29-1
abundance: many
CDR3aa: CSGQGSPSKQETQYF
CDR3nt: TGCAGCGGTCAGGGGAGTCCTAGTAAGCAAGAGACCCAGTACTTC

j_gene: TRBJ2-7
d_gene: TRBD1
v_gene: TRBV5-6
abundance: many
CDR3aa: CASESRTGSHEQYF
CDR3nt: TGTGCCAGCGAGTCCCGGACAGGGAGCCACGAGCAGTACTTC

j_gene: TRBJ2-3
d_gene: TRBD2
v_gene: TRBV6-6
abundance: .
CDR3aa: CASGLASGNSDTQYF
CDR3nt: TGTGCCAGTGGGTTGGCTAGCGGGAATTCAGATACGCAGTATTTT

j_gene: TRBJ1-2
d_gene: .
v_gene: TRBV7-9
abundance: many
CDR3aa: CASSHQGQMGNTF
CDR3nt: TGTGCCAGCAGCCACCAGGGACAAATGGGCAACACCTTC

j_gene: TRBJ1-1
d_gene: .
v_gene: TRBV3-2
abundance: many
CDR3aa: CASSPLVGREAFF
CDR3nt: TGTGCCAGCAGCCCCTTGGTAGGGAGAGAAGCTTTCTTT

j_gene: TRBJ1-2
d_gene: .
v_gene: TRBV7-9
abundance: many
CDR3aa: CASSLVAQGKGYTF
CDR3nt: TGTGCCAGCAGCTTAGTGGCACAGGGCAAAGGCTACACCTTC